This T cell receptor (beta chain) was observed in a study of T cell responses to AZD1222 COVID-19 vaccine. Study results and caveats: Unmutated variant regions are reportedly the target of nearly half of TCRs that are spike-specific.

Comments on this clone: Its antigen remains unidentified.

Germline V gene lookup returns CDR1 SGHRS and CDR2 YFSETQ. Trimming shortened V by 2 bases and J by 1 base, and 10 bases separated the two germline ends. CDR3 length equals 15 residues. TCRdb keeps only in-frame clones here, not all; method: immunoSEQ multiplex PCR. Of under 150,000 clones in the sample, 92% were seen once. Sequences were derived from peripheral blood, sampled on day 0 of AZD1222 vaccination. This receptor was obtained from an adult in good health. The rearrangement uses TRBV5-1 and TRBJ1-5, with D possibly being TRBD1 (6 bases). As DNA, the CDR3 is TGCGCCAGCAGCTTATCAGGGGCGAGCAATCAGCCCCAGCATTTT. This sequence encodes CASSLSGASNQPQHF.